This T cell receptor beta chain was captured in a study of T-cell reconstitution after alpha-beta-depleted transplantation in children. This clonotype was counted ten times or more. Unique molecular identifiers were built into the TCRbeta library. TCRdb redid the calling of the PCR reads with MiXCR, one entry per CDR3 protein. The table shows a few hundred thousand distinct CDR3 sequences, with around 9.9% occurring only once. This specimen was PBMCs from the stem cell graft donor, taken from the stem cell graft. This sequence was found in a human donor who donated a stem cell graft to a child with acute myeloid leukemia.

CDR3 sequence (DNA): TGTGCCAGCTCCCCGCTTAGCCCGAGGGGAAGCACAGATACGCAGTATTTT. Amino acids: CASSPLSPRGSTDTQYF. The J gene is TRBJ2-3, the V gene TRBV18, with D tentatively TRBD1 or TRBD2 (5 bases each). Germline V CDR1 and CDR2: KGHSH, LQKENI. The CDR3 runs to 17 residues. Trimming took off 6 bases at V and 0 bases at J, with 19 bases between the two ends.